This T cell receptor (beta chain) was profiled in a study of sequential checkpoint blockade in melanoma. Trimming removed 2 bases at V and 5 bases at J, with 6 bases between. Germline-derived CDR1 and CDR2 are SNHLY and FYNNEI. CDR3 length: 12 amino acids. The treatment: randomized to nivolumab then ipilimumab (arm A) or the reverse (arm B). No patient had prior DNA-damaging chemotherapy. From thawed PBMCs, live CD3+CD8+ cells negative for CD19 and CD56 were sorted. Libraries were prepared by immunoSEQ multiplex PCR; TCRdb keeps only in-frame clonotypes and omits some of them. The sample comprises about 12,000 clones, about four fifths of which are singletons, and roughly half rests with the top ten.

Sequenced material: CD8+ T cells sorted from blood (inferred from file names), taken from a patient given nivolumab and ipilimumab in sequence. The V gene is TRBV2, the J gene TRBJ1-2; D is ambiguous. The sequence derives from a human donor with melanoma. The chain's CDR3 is CASSEYGYGYTF. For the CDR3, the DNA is TGTGCCAGCAGTGAATACGGGTATGGCTACACCTTC.